This entry describes one T cell receptor (beta chain). This clone was seen more than once but under ten times. The clone's antigen remains unknown. No much larger clonotype is one base removed from it; base qualities were not supplied. A second Seattle source provided samples from volunteer blood donors who had recovered from COVID-19. Whole blood was collected in K2EDTA tubes by collaborating institutions according to the institutions' own protocols. For TCRbeta analysis, collaborators shipped samples in one of three forms: frozen whole blood, isolated PBMCs, or DNA extracted from either of those sample types. This specimen comes from a study of blood T cell repertoires in COVID-19 (dated by TCRdb to about 2020). Broadly, across the study: The collaborator samples originated in the United States, Italy and Spain and spanned the acute and convalescent phases of COVID-19. The repertoires were released in a freely available public database meant as a resource for research on the immune response to SARS-CoV-2. A de-identified subject ID, COVID-19 status, age in years and sex were almost always included in the sample metadata. Where HLA class I and class II types were available, the types were taken from metadata supplied by the sample provider, not from assay-based typing. Deeply sampled blood TCRbeta repertoires from subjects exposed to, actively infected with, or recovered from COVID-19 were included in the dataset. Samples were obtained from the ongoing ImmuneRACE study (first 160 participants) and from 950 to 1,500 subjects provided by 6 global collaborators. The prospective study material was composed of cDNA or gDNA derived from T cells, B-cell-depleted T cells, or PBMCs. General findings and caveats noted by the study authors: The quantity of clinical and demographic metadata differed by source and by participant and was supplied without curation.

The immunoSEQ Assay, a bias-controlled multiplex PCR, was used to amplify TCRbeta CDR3 regions from genomic DNA. In the original analysis: Nucleated cell counts per sample were estimated from amplification of reference gene primers within the assay. To quantify the absolute abundance of each unique TCRbeta CDR3 rearrangement, sequence reads were collapsed and filtered. For each sample, productive Simpson clonality was calculated as the square root of Simpson's diversity index across productive rearrangements. Here the immuneACCESS table is served through TCRdb, limited to in-frame sequences with V and J called. Missing clones are a known gap in these copies; in checked studies unresolved V genes cover under half, and the rest lacks a known reason. The DNA was the basis for D and trimming; V, J and clone size are from that table. The sample contains about 300,000 clones, about 90% of them found a single time. Around 6.6% of the sample lies in the top ten.

The sample consisted of peripheral blood. The sequence was obtained from a young man who had recovered from COVID-19.

The CDR3 region has the sequence CAIISDRGGTEAFF. The nucleotide sequence reads TGTGCCATCATTTCGGACAGGGGAGGTACTGAAGCTTTCTTT. This receptor chain uses TRBV10-3 and TRBJ1-1, and 9 junctional nucleotides match TRBD1. Trimming leaves V shorter by 7 bases and J shorter by 5 bases, with the junction holding 8 bases beyond the gene matches. Including the terminal cysteine and phenylalanine, the CDR3 comprises 14 residues. Of the read, only the CDR3 DNA is kept; its 42 bases are in frame from base 1. Via the germline V gene, CDR1 is ENHRY and CDR2 SYGVKD.